These 6 T cell receptor beta chains came from one sample sequenced in a study of human CD8 memory T cell subsets. UMI-labeled 5' RACE was used to make TCR beta libraries. TCRdb re-called the 5' RACE reads; one entry per CDR3 protein, DNA not given. The repertoire table contains some 11,000 distinct CDR3 sequences. The sequencing input was CD8+ stem-like memory T cells (TSCM and TCM) sorted from PBMCs. Subset specified: stem-like memory CD8 T cells (TSTEM), CCR7+ PD-1- TIGIT-. These receptors came from a human donor in good health.

The chain is built from TRBV7-9 and TRBJ2-3. Looked up from germline, CDR1 is SEHNR and CDR2 is FQNEAQ (reference sequence). There are 15 residues in the CDR3. CDR3 loop: CALHKKLGSTDTQYF.

The chain joins TRBV29-1 to TRBJ2-7; TCRdb designates TRBD2, a call that cannot be tested without DNA. The V gene's germline CDR1 is SQVTM and CDR2 ANQGSEA. This CDR3 spans 13 amino acids. The CDR3 spells CSVEGQRSGEQYF.

The chain employs TRBV7-8 and TRBJ1-1. CDR3 length: 16 amino acids. Germline loops: CDR1 SGHVS, CDR2 FQNEAQ. The CDR3 loop reads CASSFPIGQMNTEAFF.

The chain couples TRBV7-9 to TRBJ2-7; TCRdb selects TRBD2, and the lack of DNA leaves this call unchecked. Germline V gene data show CDR1 as SEHNR and CDR2 as FQNEAQ (reference sequence). The CDR3 is made up of 13 amino acids. CDR3 sequence reads: CASSKTTANEQYF.

This chain uses TRBV14 with TRBJ2-1; TCRdb designates TRBD1, a call that cannot be tested without DNA. CDR1 is SGHDN, CDR2 FVKESK, per germline. The CDR3 has 16 amino acids. The CDR3 here is CASSPKGTVLYNEQFF.

The genes are TRBV28 and TRBJ2-1; the D call from TCRdb, TRBD2, cannot be confirmed without DNA. The CDR3 runs to 16 residues. Germline CDR1 MDHEN, CDR2 SYDVKM. CDR3 protein: CASSLGVLLSYNEQFF.